This T cell receptor beta chain was observed in a study of OX40 agonist ivuxolimab in advanced cancers. Libraries were prepared by immunoSEQ multiplex PCR; TCRdb keeps only in-frame clonotypes and omits some of them. The sample contains around 140,000 clones, about 92% of which appear only once. A remark on this clone: As yet, its antigen is unknown.

V dropped 4 bases and J dropped 7; count of bases not matched to a gene: 10. CDR1 and CDR2 (germline): SQVTM, ANQGSEA. CDR3 length: 15 residues. General observations from the study: Clonal expansion by week 6 occurred in CD4+ and CD8+ blood T cells (at 0.1 to 3.0 mg/kg). In general, CD8+ T cells held more expanded clones than CD4+ did, on average.

The V gene is TRBV29-1, the J gene TRBJ1-4; 9 bases are shared with TRBD1. This material consisted of CD4+ or CD8+ T cells sorted from blood, taken in a trial of the OX40 agonist ivuxolimab. The TCR sequence derives from an adult with an advanced solid tumor such as melanoma, head and neck, liver or kidney cancer. In DNA form, the CDR3 reads TGCAGCGTTGGTTTTATGGGACAGGGTCGTGAAAAACTGTTTTTT. It translates to CSVGFMGQGREKLFF.